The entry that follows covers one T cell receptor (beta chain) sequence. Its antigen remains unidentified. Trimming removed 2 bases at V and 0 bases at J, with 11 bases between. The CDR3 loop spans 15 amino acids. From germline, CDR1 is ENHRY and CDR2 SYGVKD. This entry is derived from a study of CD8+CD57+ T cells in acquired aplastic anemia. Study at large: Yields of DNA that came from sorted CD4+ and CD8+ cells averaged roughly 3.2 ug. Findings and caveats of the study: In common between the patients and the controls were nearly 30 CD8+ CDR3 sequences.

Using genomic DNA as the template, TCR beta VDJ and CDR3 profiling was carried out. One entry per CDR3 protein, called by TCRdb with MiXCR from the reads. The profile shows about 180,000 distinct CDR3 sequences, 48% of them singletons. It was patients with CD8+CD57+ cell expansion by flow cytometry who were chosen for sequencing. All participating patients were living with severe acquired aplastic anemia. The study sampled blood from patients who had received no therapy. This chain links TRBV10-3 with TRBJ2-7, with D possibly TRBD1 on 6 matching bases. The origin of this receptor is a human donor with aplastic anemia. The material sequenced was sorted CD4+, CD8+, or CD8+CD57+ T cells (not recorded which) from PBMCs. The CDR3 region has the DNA TGTGCCATCAGTGAGAGTCACAGGGTCTCCTACGAGCAGTACTTC. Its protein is CAISESHRVSYEQYF.